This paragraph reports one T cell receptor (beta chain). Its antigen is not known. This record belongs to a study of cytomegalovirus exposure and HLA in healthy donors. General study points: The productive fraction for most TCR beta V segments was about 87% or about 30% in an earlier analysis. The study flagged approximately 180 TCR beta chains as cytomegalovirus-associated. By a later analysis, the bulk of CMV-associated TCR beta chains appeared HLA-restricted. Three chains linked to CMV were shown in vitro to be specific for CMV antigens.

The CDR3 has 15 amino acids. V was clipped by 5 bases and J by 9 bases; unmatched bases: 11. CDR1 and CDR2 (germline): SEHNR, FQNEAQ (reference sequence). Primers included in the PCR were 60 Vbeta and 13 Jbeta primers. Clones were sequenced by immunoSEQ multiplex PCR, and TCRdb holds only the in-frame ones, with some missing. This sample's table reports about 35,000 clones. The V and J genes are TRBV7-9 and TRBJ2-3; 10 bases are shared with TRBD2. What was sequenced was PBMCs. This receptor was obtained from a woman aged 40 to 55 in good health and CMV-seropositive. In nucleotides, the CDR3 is TGTGCCAGCAGCGAAGCTAGCGGGAGCCATCCGACGCAGTATTTT. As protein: CASSEASGSHPTQYF. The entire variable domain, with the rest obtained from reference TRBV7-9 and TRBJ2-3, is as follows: DTGVSQNPRHKITKRGQNVTFRCDPISEHNRLYWYRQTLGQGPEFLTYFQNEAQLEKSRLLSDRFSAERPKGSFSTLEIQRTEQGDSAMYLCASSEASGSHPTQYFGPGTRLTVL.